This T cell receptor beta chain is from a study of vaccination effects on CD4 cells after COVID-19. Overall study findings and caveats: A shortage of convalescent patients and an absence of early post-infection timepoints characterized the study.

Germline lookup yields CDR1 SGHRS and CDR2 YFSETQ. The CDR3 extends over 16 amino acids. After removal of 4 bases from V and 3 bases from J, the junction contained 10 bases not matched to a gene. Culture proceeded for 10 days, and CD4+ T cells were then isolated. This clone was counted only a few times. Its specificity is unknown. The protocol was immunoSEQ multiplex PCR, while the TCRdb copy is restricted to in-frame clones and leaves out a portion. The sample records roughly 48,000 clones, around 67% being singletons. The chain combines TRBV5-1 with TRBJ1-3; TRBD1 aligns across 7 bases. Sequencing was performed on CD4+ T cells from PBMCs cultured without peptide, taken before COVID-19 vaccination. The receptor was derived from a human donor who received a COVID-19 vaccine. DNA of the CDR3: TGCGCCAGCAGCCCTATAGGTCAGGGGGATGGAAACACCATATATTTT. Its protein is CASSPIGQGDGNTIYF.